Below, 21 T cell receptor beta chains from the same sample are listed, as sequenced in a study of cytomegalovirus exposure and HLA in healthy donors. 13 Jbeta primers and 60 Vbeta primers were used for the PCR. Repertoires were generated with immunoSEQ multiplex PCR, while TCRdb's copy carries only in-frame clones and drops some. The profile shows 100,000 to 150,000 clones, more than 70% of them singletons. Sequencing was carried out using PBMCs. These receptors all stem from a woman between 50 and 59 years old in good health and CMV-seropositive.

The genes are TRBV9 and TRBJ1-1, with D hard to call. Trimming removed 5 bases from V and 5 bases from J, with 13 bases in between. Per the germline V gene, CDR1 is SGDLS and CDR2 is YYNGEE. CDR3 length: 13 amino acids. Here the CDR3 DNA reads TGTGCCAGCAGGGCCGTGGGGAGGACTGAAGCTTTCTTT. This gives the protein CASRAVGRTEAFF.

The genes are TRBV7-9 and TRBJ1-3; D not certain. This CDR3 comprises 14 residues. Trimming removed 3 bases from V and 2 bases from J, with 8 bases in between. CDR1 SEHNR and CDR2 FQNEAQ come from the germline V gene (reference sequence). CDR3: CASSLAATGNTIYF. The CDR3 nucleotides read TGTGCCAGCAGCTTGGCGGCGACTGGAAACACCATATATTTT.

The rearrangement uses TRBV27 and TRBJ2-3, with no clear D. Germline V gene data show CDR1 as MNHEY and CDR2 as SMNVEV (reference sequence). Trimming stripped 0 bases from V and 0 bases from J, with 7 bases between. The CDR3 spans 15 residues. The CDR3 nucleotides are TGTGCCAGCAGTTTATCGCCGAGTAGCACAGATACGCAGTATTTT. This sequence encodes CASSLSPSSTDTQYF.

The chain combines TRBV7-9 with TRBJ2-1; 10 nucleotides agree with TRBD1. The ends lost 4 bases at V and 3 bases at J; junction bases unmatched: 3. The CDR3 has 15 residues. Germline V gene data show CDR1 as SEHNR and CDR2 as FQNEAQ (reference sequence). CDR3 in DNA: TGTGCCAGCAGCTCAGGACAGGGGGGCTACAATGAGCAGTTCTTC. It encodes CASSSGQGGYNEQFF.

This chain links TRBV18 with TRBJ1-1, with D possibly matching TRBD1 (6 bases). The CDR3 has 15 residues. Trimming took off 3 bases at V and 2 bases at J, with 13 bases between the two ends. Germline V gene data show CDR1 as KGHSH and CDR2 as LQKENI. In nucleotides, the CDR3 is TGTGCCAGCTCACCCCAAGGGGGGGGAAACACTGAAGCTTTCTTT. Amino acid sequence: CASSPQGGGNTEAFF.

The chain has TRBV30 and TRBJ2-3, with 8 bases that match TRBD1. Germline V gives CDR1 GTSNPN, CDR2 SVGIG (reference sequence). The CDR3 runs to 15 residues. The V and J ends lost 6 bases and 0 bases, in that order; junction bases with no gene match: 8. Here the CDR3 DNA reads TGTGCCTGTATCCGGACAGGGTGGAGCACAGATACGCAGTATTTT. The encoded protein is CACIRTGWSTDTQYF.

CDR3 sequence (DNA): TGTGCCAGTAGTGACACTAGCGGGGTCACAGATACGCAGTATTTT. Encoded protein: CASSDTSGVTDTQYF. The gene calls are TRBV19 and TRBJ2-3, with 10 bases aligning to TRBD2. The length of the CDR3 is 15 residues. From germline, CDR1 is LNHDA and CDR2 SQIVND (reference sequence). V gave up 5 bases and J gave up 2 bases; unmatched junction bases: 4.

The rearrangement links TRBV27 to TRBJ2-4; 8 bases map to TRBD1. The CDR3 has 16 residues. V lost 8 bases to trimming and J lost 0 bases; unmatched junction nucleotides: 9. Germline-derived CDR1 and CDR2 are MNHEY and SMNVEV (reference sequence). The CDR3 here is CASLHDRGIAKNIQYF. The CDR3 region has the DNA TGTGCCAGCCTACACGACAGGGGAATAGCCAAAAACATTCAGTACTTC.

This clone has only one observation. The V and J genes are TRBV29-1 and TRBJ2-3, with D perhaps matching TRBD1 (5 bases). Trimming cost V 7 bases and J 5 bases, with 19 bases left between them. Germline CDR1 SQVTM, CDR2 ANQGSEA. CDR3 length equals 14 residues. Here the CDR3 reads CSAPPARDLDTQYF. CDR3 DNA sequence: TGCAGCGCCCCCCCCGCCAGGGATCTAGATACGCAGTATTTT.

This clone was detected only once. The CDR3 loop reads CASVQGGGNTEAFF. The CDR3 nucleotides are TGTGCCAGTGTCCAGGGCGGGGGGAACACTGAAGCTTTCTTT. The V call is TRBV19, the J call TRBJ1-1; D may be TRBD1 (5 bases). Trimming left V 8 bases short and J 1 base short, with 14 bases between. The CDR3 is 14 residues long. CDR1 LNHDA and CDR2 SQIVND come from the germline V gene (reference sequence).

This chain uses TRBV27 with TRBJ2-2, with 7 positions matching TRBD2. Per germline, CDR1 MNHEY and CDR2 SMNVEV (reference sequence). J lost 5 bases, V lost 6 bases, and 15 bases had no gene match. This CDR3 spans 17 amino acids. In DNA, the CDR3 is TGTGCCAGCAGCCGCTTGGTAGCGGGCCCCCTGACCGGGGAGCTGTTTTTT. Protein product: CASSRLVAGPLTGELFF.

This clone was detected only a few times. CDR3 DNA: TGTGCCAGCAGCCTTGCCGGGACAGGGGCTAACTATGGCTACACCTTC. Protein product: CASSLAGTGANYGYTF. V and J are TRBV14 and TRBJ1-2, with 10 bases aligning to TRBD1. CDR3 length: 16 amino acids. Germline V gene data show CDR1 as SGHDN and CDR2 as FVKESK. Trimming removed 4 bases from V and 0 bases from J; junction bases left unmatched: 5.

This chain links TRBV4-2 with TRBJ2-1, with 9 bases matching TRBD2. With V trimmed by 4 bases and J by 3 bases, 13 bases remained unmatched. In germline, CDR1 is LGHNA, CDR2 YNFKEQ. The CDR3 is made up of 18 amino acids. CDR3 nucleotides: TGTGCCAGCAGCCGAGACCCCTTAGCGGGGGATCTCTACAATGAGCAGTTCTTC. As protein: CASSRDPLAGDLYNEQFF.

On this clone: One end of the junction is discordant with germline, which a read error may explain. This chain joins TRBV7-7 and TRBJ2-1; 9 nucleotides align to TRBD1. CDR3 size: 15 residues. From germline, CDR1 is SSHAT and CDR2 FNYEAQ (reference sequence). CDR3: CASSFGQGWNNEQFF. The DNA for the CDR3 is TGTGCTAGCAGCTTTGGACAGGGGTGGAACAATGAGCAGTTCTTC.

This chain connects TRBV5-5 to TRBJ1-1; D perhaps matches TRBD1 (6 bases). Germline V gene data show CDR1 as SGHKS and CDR2 as YYEKEE (reference sequence). The CDR3 runs to 14 residues. Trimming removed 4 bases at V and 3 bases at J, with 13 bases between. As DNA, the CDR3 is TGTGCCAGCAGCCGAGGACAGTCATACACTGAAGCTTTCTTT. This gives the protein CASSRGQSYTEAFF.

The gene calls are TRBV21-1 and TRBJ1-1. TRBV21-1 is marked as a pseudogene. The CDR3 runs 15 residues. The CDR3 loop is CASNKITGRNTEAFF. The CDR3 region has the DNA TGTGCCAGCAACAAAATTACGGGGAGGAACACTGAAGCTTTCTTT.

This clone was found a few times. The CDR3 DNA reads as TGTGCCAGCTCACCTAACTACAATGAGCAGTTCTTC. Translated: CASSPNYNEQFF. The chain employs TRBV18 and TRBJ2-1; D ambiguous. This CDR3 contains 12 residues. Deletions cut 3 bases from V and 3 bases from J, with 3 bases between. Germline V lookup: CDR1 KGHSH, CDR2 LQKENI.

This chain connects TRBV28 to TRBJ2-2; TRBD1 is a possible D gene (5 bases). This CDR3 comprises 13 residues. From germline, CDR1 is MDHEN and CDR2 SYDVKM. V lost 11 bases to trimming and J lost 4 bases, with 14 bases between them. This CDR3 is CAVQGMSTGELFF. DNA of the CDR3: TGTGCCGTCCAGGGTATGAGCACCGGGGAGCTGTTTTTT.

The V call is TRBV11-2, the J call TRBJ1-1; TRBD1 might be the D (6 bases). CDR3 length: 16 residues. V was trimmed by 5 bases and J by 5 bases, leaving 21 bases between them. The germline V gene encodes CDR1 SGHAT and CDR2 FQNNGV. DNA of the CDR3: TGTGCCAGCAGCCCCTCAGAAGGGGGGGCAAGGACTGAAGCTTTCTTT. Translation gives CASSPSEGGARTEAFF.

The gene calls are TRBV7-3 and TRBJ1-1; D is undetermined. The CDR3 extends over 13 amino acids. The germline gives CDR1 SGHTA, CDR2 FQGTGA. Trimming stripped 4 bases from V and 2 bases from J, with 8 bases between. CDR3 bases: TGTGCCAGCAGCTCGGGATACAACACTGAAGCTTTCTTT. Translated, it gives CASSSGYNTEAFF. The full variable domain, with the rest looked up from reference TRBV7-3 and TRBJ1-1, is GAGVSQTPSNKVTEKGKYVELRCDPISGHTALYWYRQSLGQGPEFLIYFQGTGAADDSGLPNDRFFAVRPEGSVSTLKIQRTERGDSAVYLCASSSGYNTEAFFGQGTRLTVV.

V gene TRBV7-3 combines with J gene TRBJ2-2; a weak D match, TRBD1 (6 bases). The CDR3 sequence is 14 residues long. CDR1 SGHTA and CDR2 FQGTGA come from the germline V gene. The V end was cut by 2 bases, the J end by 7 bases, with 11 bases between. DNA for the CDR3: TGTGCCAGCAGCTTATCAGGGGCGAGCGGGGAGCTGTTTTTT. Encoded protein: CASSLSGASGELFF.